This entry features one TCR beta chain sequence. Its cognate antigen is unknown. Thawed PBMCs were FACS-sorted into unstimulated CD4+CD25+CD127- regulatory T cells, CD4+CD25- non-regulatory cells, CD4 and CD8 cells. This entry is derived from a study of Tregs in tolerant kidney transplant recipients. Per the germline V gene, CDR1 is MNHEY and CDR2 is SVGAGI. Trimming stripped 6 bases from V and 5 bases from J, with 19 bases between. This CDR3 has 15 residues. Overall study findings and caveats: The small number of patients limits these findings pending further validation.

The table came from immunoSEQ multiplex PCR; TCRdb's copy has only in-frame clones and leaves some out. The table lists some 110,000 clones, approximately 90% of them singletons. The clonotype originates from a human donor in good health. Sequenced input: CD4+ T cells from blood. V gene TRBV6-5 combines with J gene TRBJ2-5; D may be TRBD1 (6 bases). The CDR3 DNA follows: TGTGCCAGCAGGTTGACAGGAGCCTCCCTCGAGACCCAGTACTTC. Translating gives CASRLTGASLETQYF.